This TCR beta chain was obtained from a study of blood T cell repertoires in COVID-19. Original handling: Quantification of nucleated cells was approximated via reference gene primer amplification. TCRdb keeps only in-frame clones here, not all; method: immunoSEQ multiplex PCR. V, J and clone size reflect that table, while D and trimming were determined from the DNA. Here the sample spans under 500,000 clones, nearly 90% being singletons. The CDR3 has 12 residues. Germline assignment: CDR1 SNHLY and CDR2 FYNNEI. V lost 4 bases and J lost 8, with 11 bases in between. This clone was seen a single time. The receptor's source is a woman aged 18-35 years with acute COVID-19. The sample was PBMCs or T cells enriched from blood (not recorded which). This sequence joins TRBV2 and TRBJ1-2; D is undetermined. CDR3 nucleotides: TGTGCCAGCAGTGGAGGTCTCGGGGGCTACACCTTC. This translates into CASSGGLGGYTF. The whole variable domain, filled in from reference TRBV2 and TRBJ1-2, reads EPEVTQTPSHQVTQMGQEVILRCVPISNHLYFYWYRQILGQKVEFLVSFYNNEISEKSEIFDDQFSVERPDGSNFTLKIRSTKLEDSAMYFCASSGGLGGYTFGSGTRLTVV.